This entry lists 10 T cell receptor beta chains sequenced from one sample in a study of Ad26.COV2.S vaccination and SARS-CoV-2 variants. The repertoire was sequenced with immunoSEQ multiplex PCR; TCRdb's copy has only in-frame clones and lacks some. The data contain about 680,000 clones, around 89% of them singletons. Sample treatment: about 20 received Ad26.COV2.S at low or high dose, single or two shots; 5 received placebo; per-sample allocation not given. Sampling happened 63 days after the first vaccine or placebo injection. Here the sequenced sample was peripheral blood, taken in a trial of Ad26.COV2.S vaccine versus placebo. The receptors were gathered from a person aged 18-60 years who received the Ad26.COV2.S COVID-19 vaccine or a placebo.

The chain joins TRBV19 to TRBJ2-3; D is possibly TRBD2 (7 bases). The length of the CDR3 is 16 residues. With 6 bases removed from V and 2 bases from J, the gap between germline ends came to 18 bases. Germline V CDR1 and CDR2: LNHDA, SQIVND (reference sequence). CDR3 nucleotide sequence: TGTGCCAGTAGACCCGGGGGAGGGGGATTCACAGATACGCAGTATTTT. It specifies CASRPGGGGFTDTQYF.

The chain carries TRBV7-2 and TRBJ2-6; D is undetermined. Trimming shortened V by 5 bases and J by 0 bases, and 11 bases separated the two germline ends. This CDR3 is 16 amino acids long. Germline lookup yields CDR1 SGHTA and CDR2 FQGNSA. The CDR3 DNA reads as TGTGCCAGCAGCCTATATCTTGGCTCTGGGGCCAACGTCCTGACTTTC. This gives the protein CASSLYLGSGANVLTF.

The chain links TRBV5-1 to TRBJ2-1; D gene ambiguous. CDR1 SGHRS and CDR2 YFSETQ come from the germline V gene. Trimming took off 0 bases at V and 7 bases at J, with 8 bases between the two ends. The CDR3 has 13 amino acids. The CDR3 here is CASSLADFNEQFF. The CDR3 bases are TGCGCCAGCAGCTTGGCCGACTTTAATGAGCAGTTCTTC.

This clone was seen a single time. The CDR3: CASSPLVGQGDNEQFF. DNA for the CDR3: TGTGCCAGCTCACCGTTAGTTGGGCAAGGTGACAATGAGCAGTTCTTC. This chain connects TRBV18 to TRBJ2-1; D gene ambiguous. There are 16 residues in the CDR3. Trimming left V 3 bases short and J 5 bases short, with 17 bases between. The germline CDR1 and CDR2 sequences are KGHSH and LQKENI. Based on the CDR3 plus reference TRBV18 and TRBJ2-1, the full variable domain is NAGVMQNPRHLVRRRGQEARLRCSPMKGHSHVYWYRQLPEEGLKFMVYLQKENIIDESGMPKERFSAEFPKEGPSILRIQQVVRGDSAAYFCASSPLVGQGDNEQFFGPGTRLTVL.

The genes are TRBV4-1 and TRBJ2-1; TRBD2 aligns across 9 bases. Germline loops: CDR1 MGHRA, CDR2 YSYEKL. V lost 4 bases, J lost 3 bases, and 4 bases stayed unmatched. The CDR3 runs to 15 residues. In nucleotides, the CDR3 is TGCGCCAGCAGCCCGACAGCGGGGGGCTACAATGAGCAGTTCTTC. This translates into CASSPTAGGYNEQFF.

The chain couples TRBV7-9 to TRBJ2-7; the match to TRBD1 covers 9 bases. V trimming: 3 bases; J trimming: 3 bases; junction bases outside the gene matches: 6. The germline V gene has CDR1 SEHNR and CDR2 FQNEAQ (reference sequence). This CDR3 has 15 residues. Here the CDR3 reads CASSFAGTGSYEQYF. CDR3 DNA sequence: TGTGCCAGCAGCTTTGCGGGGACAGGGAGCTACGAGCAGTACTTC.

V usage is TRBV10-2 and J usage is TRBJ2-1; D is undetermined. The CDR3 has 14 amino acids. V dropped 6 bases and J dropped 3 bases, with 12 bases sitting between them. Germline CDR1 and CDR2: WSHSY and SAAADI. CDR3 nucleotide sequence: TGCGCCAGCAGGGGGATCTTACACTACAATGAGCAGTTCTTC. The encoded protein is CASRGILHYNEQFF.

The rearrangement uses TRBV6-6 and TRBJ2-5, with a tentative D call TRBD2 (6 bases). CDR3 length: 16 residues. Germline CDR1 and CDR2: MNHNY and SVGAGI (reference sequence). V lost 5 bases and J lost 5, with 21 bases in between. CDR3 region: CASSPPLGAGGETQYF. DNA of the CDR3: TGTGCCAGCAGTCCCCCCTTAGGGGCCGGAGGGGAGACCCAGTACTTC.

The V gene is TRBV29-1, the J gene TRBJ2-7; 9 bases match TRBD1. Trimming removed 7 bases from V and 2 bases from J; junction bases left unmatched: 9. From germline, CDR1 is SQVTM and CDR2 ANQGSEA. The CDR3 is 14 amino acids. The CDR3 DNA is TGCAGCGGTCTGGCCGGGACAGGGACCTACGAGCAGTACTTC. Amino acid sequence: CSGLAGTGTYEQYF.

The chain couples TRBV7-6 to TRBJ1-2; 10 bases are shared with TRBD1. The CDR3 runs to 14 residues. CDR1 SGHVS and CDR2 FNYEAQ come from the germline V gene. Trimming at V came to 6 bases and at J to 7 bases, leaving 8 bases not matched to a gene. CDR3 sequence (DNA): TGTGCCAGCAGGCCACCGGGACAGGGGTCTGGCTACACCTTC. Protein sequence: CASRPPGQGSGYTF. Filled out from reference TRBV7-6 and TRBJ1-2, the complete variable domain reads GAGVSQSPRYKVTKRGQDVALRCDPISGHVSLYWYRQALGQGPEFLTYFNYEAQQDKSGLPNDRFSAERPEGSISTLTIQRTEQRDSAMYRCASRPPGQGSGYTFGSGTRLTVV.